The following is a TCR beta chain sequence with its context. The data are from a study of blood T cell repertoires in COVID-19. About the research overall: There were acute and convalescent COVID-19 samples, and they came from the United States, Italy and Spain.

Assay used: immunoSEQ multiplex PCR; TCRdb lists only in-frame clones, some missing. This table has about 180,000 clones, 89% appearing once. The receptor comes from a young man who had recovered from COVID-19. The sequenced material came from peripheral blood.

The CDR3 bases are TGTGCCAGCAGCCAAGAGACCCCCGGGGTGACCGGGGAGCTGTTTTTT. This gives the protein CASSQETPGVTGELFF. The chain has TRBV3-1 (or the pseudogene TRBV3-2) and TRBJ2-2; TRBD2 might be the D (5 bases). CDR1 is LGHDT, CDR2 YNNKEL, per germline (reference sequence). The CDR3 runs 16 residues. The ends were cut back, 0 bases at V and 5 bases at J, with 13 bases in the middle.